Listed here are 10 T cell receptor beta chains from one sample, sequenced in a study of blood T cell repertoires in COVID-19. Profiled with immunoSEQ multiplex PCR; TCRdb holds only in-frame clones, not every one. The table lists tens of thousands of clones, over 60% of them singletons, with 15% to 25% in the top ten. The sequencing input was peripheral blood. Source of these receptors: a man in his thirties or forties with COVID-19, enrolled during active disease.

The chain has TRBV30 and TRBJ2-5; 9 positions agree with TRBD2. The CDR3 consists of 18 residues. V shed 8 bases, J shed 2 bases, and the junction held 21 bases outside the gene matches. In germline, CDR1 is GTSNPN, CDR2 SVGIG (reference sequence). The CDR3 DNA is TGTGCCGTGGGGAAGGCGGGAGGGCTCCACAACCAACAAGAGACCCAGTACTTC. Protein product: CAVGKAGGLHNQQETQYF.

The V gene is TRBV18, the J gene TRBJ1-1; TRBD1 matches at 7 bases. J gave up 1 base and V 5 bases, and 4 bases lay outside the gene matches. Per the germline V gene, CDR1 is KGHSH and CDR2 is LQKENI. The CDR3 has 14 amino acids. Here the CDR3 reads CASSTRTGNTEAFF. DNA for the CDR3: TGTGCCAGCTCAACCCGGACAGGGAACACTGAAGCTTTCTTT.

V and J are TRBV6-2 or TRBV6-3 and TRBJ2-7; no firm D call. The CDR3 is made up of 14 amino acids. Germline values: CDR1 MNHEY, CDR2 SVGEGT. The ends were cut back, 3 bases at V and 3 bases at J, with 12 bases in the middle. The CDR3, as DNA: TGTGCCAGCAGTTATATTCCTAGACTCTACGAGCAGTACTTC. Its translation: CASSYIPRLYEQYF.

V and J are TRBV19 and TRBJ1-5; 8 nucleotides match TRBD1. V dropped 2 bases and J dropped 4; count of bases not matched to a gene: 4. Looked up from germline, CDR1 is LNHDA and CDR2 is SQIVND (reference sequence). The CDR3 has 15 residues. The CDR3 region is CASSIQGASNQPQHF. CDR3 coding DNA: TGTGCCAGTAGTATACAGGGGGCGTCGAATCAGCCCCAGCATTTT.

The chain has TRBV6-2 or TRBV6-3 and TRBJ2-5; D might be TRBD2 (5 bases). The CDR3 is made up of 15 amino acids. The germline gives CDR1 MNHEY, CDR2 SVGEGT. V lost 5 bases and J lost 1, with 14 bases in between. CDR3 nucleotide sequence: TGTGCCAGCAGTCCCGAACCGGGATCCCAAGAGACCCAGTACTTC. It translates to CASSPEPGSQETQYF.

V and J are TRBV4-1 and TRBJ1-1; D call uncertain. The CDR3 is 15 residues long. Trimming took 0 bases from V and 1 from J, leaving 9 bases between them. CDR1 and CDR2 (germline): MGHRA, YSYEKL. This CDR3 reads CASSQDARWNTEAFF. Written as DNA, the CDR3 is TGCGCCAGCAGCCAAGATGCGAGGTGGAACACTGAAGCTTTCTTT.

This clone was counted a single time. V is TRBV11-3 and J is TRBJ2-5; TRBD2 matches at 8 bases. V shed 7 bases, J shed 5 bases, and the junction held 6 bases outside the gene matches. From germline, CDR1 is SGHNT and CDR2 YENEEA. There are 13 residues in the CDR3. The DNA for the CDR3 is TGTGCCAGCACCGAGCGGGGGCTGGAGACCCAGTACTTC. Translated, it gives CASTERGLETQYF.

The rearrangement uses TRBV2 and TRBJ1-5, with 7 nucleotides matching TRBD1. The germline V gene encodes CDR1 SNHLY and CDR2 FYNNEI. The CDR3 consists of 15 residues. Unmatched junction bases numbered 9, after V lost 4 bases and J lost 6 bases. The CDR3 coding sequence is TGTGCCAGCAGTGTTGGAGAGGGGGCTGGTCAGCCCCAGCATTTT. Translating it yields CASSVGEGAGQPQHF. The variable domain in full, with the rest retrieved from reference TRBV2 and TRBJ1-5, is EPEVTQTPSHQVTQMGQEVILRCVPISNHLYFYWYRQILGQKVEFLVSFYNNEISEKSEIFDDQFSVERPDGSNFTLKIRSTKLEDSAMYFCASSVGEGAGQPQHFGDGTRLSIL.

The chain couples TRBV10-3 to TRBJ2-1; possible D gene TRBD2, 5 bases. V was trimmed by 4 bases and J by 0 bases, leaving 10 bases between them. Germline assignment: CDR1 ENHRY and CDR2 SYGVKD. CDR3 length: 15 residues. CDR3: CAISVTSGSYNEQFF. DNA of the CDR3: TGTGCCATCAGTGTAACCAGCGGCTCCTACAATGAGCAGTTCTTC.

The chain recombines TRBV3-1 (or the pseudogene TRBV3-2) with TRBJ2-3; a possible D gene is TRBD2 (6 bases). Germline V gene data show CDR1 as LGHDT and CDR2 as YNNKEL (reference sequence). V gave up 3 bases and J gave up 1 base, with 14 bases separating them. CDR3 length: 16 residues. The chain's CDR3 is CASSHGTRLGTDTQYF. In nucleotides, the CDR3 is TGTGCCAGCAGCCACGGAACTCGACTAGGCACAGATACGCAGTATTTT.